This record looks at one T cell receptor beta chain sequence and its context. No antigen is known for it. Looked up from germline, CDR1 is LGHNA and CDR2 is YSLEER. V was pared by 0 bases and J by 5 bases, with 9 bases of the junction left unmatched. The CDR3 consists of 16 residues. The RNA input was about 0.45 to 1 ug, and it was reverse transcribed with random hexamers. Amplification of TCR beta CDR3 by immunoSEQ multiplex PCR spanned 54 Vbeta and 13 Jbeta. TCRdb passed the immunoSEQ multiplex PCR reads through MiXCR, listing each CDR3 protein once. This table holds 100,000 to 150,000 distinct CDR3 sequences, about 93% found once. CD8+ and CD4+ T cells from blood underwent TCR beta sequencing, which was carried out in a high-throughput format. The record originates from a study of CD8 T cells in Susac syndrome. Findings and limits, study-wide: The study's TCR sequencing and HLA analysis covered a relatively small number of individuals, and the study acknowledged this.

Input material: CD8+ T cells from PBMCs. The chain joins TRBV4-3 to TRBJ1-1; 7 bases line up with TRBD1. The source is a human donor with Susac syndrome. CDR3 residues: CASSQDQAAGGTEAFF. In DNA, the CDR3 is TGCGCCAGCAGCCAAGACCAGGCGGCAGGGGGAACTGAAGCTTTCTTT.